The 14 T cell receptor beta chains listed next were all sequenced from one sample in a study of OX40 agonist ivuxolimab in advanced cancers. The library was made by the immunoSEQ multiplex PCR assay. The table was pulled from immuneACCESS by TCRdb, which kept in-frame rearrangements only. Such tables lose some clones; where checked, under half of the loss comes from unresolved V genes, and the rest has no known cause. Present in this sample are around 80,000 clones, more than 85% of which were seen just once. Together, the top ten hold approximately 0.93% of the sample. This sample comprised CD4+ or CD8+ T cells sorted from blood, obtained in a trial of the OX40 agonist ivuxolimab. The source of these receptors is an adult with an advanced solid tumor such as melanoma, head and neck, liver or kidney cancer.

The chain is built from TRBV6-5 and TRBJ1-2; 10 bases are shared with TRBD1. The CDR3 is made up of 15 amino acids. Trimming took 5 bases from V and 3 from J; bases not matched to a gene: 6. CDR1 MNHEY and CDR2 SVGAGI come from the germline V gene. CDR3 residues: CASSRSDRGYYGYTF. The CDR3 DNA follows: TGTGCCAGCAGTCGGTCGGACAGGGGGTACTATGGCTACACCTTC.

To note about this clone: Other DNA variants within this sample encode the same CDR3. The rearrangement joins TRBV27 to TRBJ2-2, with 9 positions matching TRBD1. CDR1 is MNHEY and CDR2 is SMNVEV in the germline V gene (reference sequence). The CDR3 has 15 residues. The J segment lost 6 bases and the V segment lost 5 bases, leaving 7 bases of the junction unmatched. The CDR3 protein is CASSLGQGIAGELFF. CDR3 bases: TGTGCCAGCAGTCTGGGACAGGGAATCGCCGGGGAGCTGTTTTTT.

The rearrangement links TRBV6-6 to TRBJ1-2; D call uncertain. The CDR3 loop spans 16 amino acids. Germline V CDR1 and CDR2: MNHNY, SVGAGI (reference sequence). V lost 0 bases and J lost 8, with 19 bases in between. The CDR3 protein is CASSYSGPEGIGGYTF. In DNA form, the CDR3 reads TGTGCCAGCAGTTACTCTGGGCCCGAGGGTATTGGGGGCTACACCTTC.

The rearrangement uses TRBV11-2 and TRBJ1-1; D may be TRBD1 (5 bases). Germline V gene sequence: CDR1 SGHAT, CDR2 FQNNGV. Trimming removed 2 bases from V and 5 bases from J, with 9 bases in between. The CDR3 is 13 amino acids. CDR3 loop: CASSLQGFTEAFF. CDR3 bases: TGTGCCAGCAGCTTACAGGGATTTACTGAAGCTTTCTTT.

The chain combines TRBV5-4 with TRBJ2-3; TRBD2 aligns across 7 bases. The germline V gene has CDR1 SGHNT and CDR2 YYREEE (reference sequence). CDR3 length equals 15 residues. J lost 11 bases, V lost 1 base, and 13 bases had no gene match. The CDR3 sequence is CASSLTGTNGMRQYF. CDR3 nucleotide sequence: TGTGCCAGCAGCTTGACCGGGACTAACGGGATGAGGCAGTATTTT.

The count of this clone is one. V and J are TRBV7-9 and TRBJ2-7, with D tentatively TRBD2 (7 bases). The length of the CDR3 is 14 residues. The V gene's germline CDR1 is SEHNR and CDR2 FQNEAQ (reference sequence). V lost 6 bases to trimming and J lost 3 bases, with 15 bases between them. CDR3 loop: CASSTAGANYEQYF. DNA of the CDR3: TGTGCCAGCAGTACGGCGGGGGCCAACTACGAGCAGTACTTC.

Only one count was recorded for this clone. The chain uses TRBV2 and TRBJ1-2; possibly TRBD1 for D (5 bases). The CDR3 contains 14 residues. Trimming cost V 3 bases and J 3 bases, with 11 bases left between them. Looked up from germline, CDR1 is SNHLY and CDR2 is FYNNEI. In DNA, the CDR3 is TGTGCCAGCAGTGAGCACAGGTCGTACTATGGCTACACCTTC. It encodes CASSEHRSYYGYTF. Filled out from reference TRBV2 and TRBJ1-2, the complete variable domain reads EPEVTQTPSHQVTQMGQEVILRCVPISNHLYFYWYRQILGQKVEFLVSFYNNEISEKSEIFDDQFSVERPDGSNFTLKIRSTKLEDSAMYFCASSEHRSYYGYTFGSGTRLTVV.

J is TRBJ2-1 and V is TRBV5-1, with 8 bases fitting TRBD2. Germline lookup yields CDR1 SGHRS and CDR2 YFSETQ. Losses at the gene ends were 3 bases for V and 8 bases for J; bases not matched to a gene: 7. This CDR3 spans 14 amino acids. Here the CDR3 reads CASSSGLVIDEQFF. The CDR3 bases are TGCGCCAGCAGCTCGGGACTAGTTATCGATGAGCAGTTCTTC.

The V call is TRBV2, the J call TRBJ1-3, with D unclear. The CDR3 consists of 14 residues. Looked up from germline, CDR1 is SNHLY and CDR2 is FYNNEI. The V and J ends lost 1 base and 0 bases respectively, with 4 bases between them. The CDR3 here is CASSEVLSGNTIYF. The DNA for the CDR3 is TGTGCCAGCAGTGAAGTCCTCTCTGGAAACACCATATATTTT.

The chain recombines TRBV14 with TRBJ2-1; the match to TRBD1 covers 10 bases. This CDR3 is 12 amino acids long. Germline CDR1 reads SGHDN; CDR2 reads FVKESK. Trimming cost V 4 bases and J 15 bases; bases outside gene matches: 6. The CDR3 DNA follows: TGTGCCAGCAGCCTGGGGACAGGGGTGCTGTTCTTC. It yields the protein CASSLGTGVLFF.

The chain carries TRBV6-5 and TRBJ2-7, with 12 bases matching TRBD2. Germline assignment: CDR1 MNHEY and CDR2 SVGAGI. This CDR3 has 13 amino acids. V shed 7 bases, J shed 6 bases, and the junction held 4 bases outside the gene matches. CDR3 DNA: TGTGCCAGCACCCCACTAGCGGGAGGCGAGCAGTACTTC. Translated, it gives CASTPLAGGEQYF.

The V gene is TRBV19, the J gene TRBJ1-2, with 7 nucleotides matching TRBD1. J was trimmed by 2 bases and V by 3 bases; bases with no gene match: 18. The germline gives CDR1 LNHDA, CDR2 SQIVND (reference sequence). The CDR3 is made up of 19 amino acids. CDR3 loop: CASSMIILRTGPKNYGYTF. The CDR3 coding sequence is TGTGCCAGTAGTATGATAATCCTTCGGACAGGCCCCAAAAACTATGGCTACACCTTC.

This clone has just a few counts. The J gene is TRBJ1-2, the V gene TRBV6-5, with D uncertain. The ends were cut back, 6 bases at V and 7 bases at J, with 12 bases in the middle. The germline V gene encodes CDR1 MNHEY and CDR2 SVGAGI. The CDR3 has 12 amino acids. CDR3 sequence (DNA): TGTGCCAGCAGACTCCGAGCCGGTGGCTACACCTTC. It is translated as CASRLRAGGYTF.

The rearrangement uses TRBV2 and TRBJ2-2; D may be TRBD2 (6 bases). Trimming removed 10 bases from V and 2 bases from J, with 14 bases in between. The V gene's germline CDR1 is SNHLY and CDR2 FYNNEI. The CDR3 covers 14 residues. In DNA form, the CDR3 reads TGTGCCACCAAGGAGGGATTCAACACCGGGGAGCTGTTTTTT. It encodes CATKEGFNTGELFF.